These 31 T cell receptor beta chains came from one sample sequenced in a study of cytomegalovirus exposure and HLA in healthy donors. Researchers ran the PCR with 60 Vbeta and 13 Jbeta primers. Assay used: immunoSEQ multiplex PCR; TCRdb lists only in-frame clones, some missing. The sample has some 170,000 clones; 77% are singletons. Sequenced: PBMCs. The receptor set was obtained from a woman aged 30 to 39 in good health and CMV-seronegative.

This chain connects TRBV29-1 to TRBJ2-5, with 7 bases identical to TRBD1. Judging by the DNA end, TRBJ2-7 fits better; the J call may be wrong. CDR3 size: 12 residues. Germline CDR1 is SQVTM and CDR2 is ANQGSEA. Here the CDR3 reads CSVQTGTYEQYF. As DNA, the CDR3 is TGCAGCGTCCAGACAGGGACCTACGAGCAGTACTTC.

The rearrangement links TRBV6-5 to TRBJ2-3, with a possible D match to TRBD1 (6 bases). There are 15 residues in the CDR3. Germline lookup yields CDR1 MNHEY and CDR2 SVGAGI. Trimming shortened V by 2 bases and J by 4 bases, and 13 bases separated the two germline ends. CDR3 amino acids: CASSYTGPPPDTQYF. The CDR3 DNA is TGTGCCAGCAGTTACACAGGGCCCCCCCCAGATACGCAGTATTTT.

The J gene is TRBJ2-6, the V gene TRBV30; 7 positions agree with TRBD2. This CDR3 contains 18 residues. Trimming took 0 bases from V and 0 from J; bases not matched to a gene: 8. Germline values: CDR1 GTSNPN, CDR2 SVGIG (reference sequence). Here the CDR3 DNA reads TGTGCCTGGAGTGTACTCGGGAGGATACGCTCTGGGGCCAACGTCCTGACTTTC. Its translation: CAWSVLGRIRSGANVLTF.

The chain recombines TRBV27 with TRBJ1-6; TRBD1 agrees at 8 bases. Germline assignment: CDR1 MNHEY and CDR2 SMNVEV (reference sequence). V dropped 7 bases and J dropped 9; count of bases not matched to a gene: 11. The CDR3 has 15 amino acids. The CDR3 region is CASTRIGQGFSPLHF. CDR3 DNA sequence: TGTGCCAGCACACGGATAGGACAGGGATTTTCACCCCTCCACTTT.

V is TRBV7-2 and J is TRBJ2-7, with D unresolved. CDR1 SGHTA and CDR2 FQGNSA come from the germline V gene. The CDR3 has 16 amino acids. V gave up 0 bases and J gave up 0 bases, with 12 bases separating them. CDR3 in DNA: TGTGCCAGCAGCTTAGCCGGCAGGCTCGTCTCCTACGAGCAGTACTTC. This translates into CASSLAGRLVSYEQYF.

V and J are TRBV6-6 and TRBJ1-3; maybe TRBD1 (6 bases). Germline V gene sequence: CDR1 MNHNY, CDR2 SVGAGI (reference sequence). V lost 10 bases and J lost 4, with 14 bases in between. This CDR3 contains 13 residues. CDR3 region: CAILQGSGNTIYF. CDR3 sequence (DNA): TGTGCCATCCTACAGGGCTCGGGAAACACCATATATTTT.

This chain joins TRBV4-1 and TRBJ2-1; TRBD2 matches 8 bases. V gave up 1 base and J gave up 9 bases; unmatched junction bases: 8. Germline V lookup: CDR1 MGHRA, CDR2 YSYEKL. The CDR3 loop spans 15 amino acids. The CDR3 spells CASSQVGRAGGEQFF. CDR3 bases: TGCGCCAGCAGCCAAGTCGGAAGGGCGGGAGGTGAGCAGTTCTTC.

This clone was counted between two and nine times. The gene calls are TRBV11-2 and TRBJ2-3; 10 bases fit TRBD2. Germline assignment: CDR1 SGHAT and CDR2 FQNNGV. The V segment lost 1 base and the J segment 8 bases; nucleotides outside the gene matches: 9. The CDR3 loop spans 16 amino acids. DNA of the CDR3: TGTGCCAGCAGCTTAGGGGCTAGCGGGGGACCTGGTACGCAGTATTTT. It translates to CASSLGASGGPGTQYF.

The chain has TRBV5-1 and TRBJ2-1; 8 bases are shared with TRBD1. V lost 5 bases, J lost 4 bases, and 5 bases stayed unmatched. CDR1 and CDR2 from the germline V gene are SGHRS and YFSETQ. CDR3 length equals 14 residues. CDR3 protein: CASSEQGAYNEQFF. In DNA form, the CDR3 reads TGCGCCAGCAGTGAGCAGGGGGCATACAATGAGCAGTTCTTC.

The gene calls are TRBV5-4 and TRBJ2-7; 10 bases are shared with TRBD1. V gave up 4 bases and J gave up 4 bases; unmatched junction bases: 8. CDR1 is SGHNT and CDR2 is YYREEE in the germline V gene (reference sequence). This CDR3 is built from 15 residues. The DNA for the CDR3 is TGTGCCAGCAGCCTTCATCAGGGACAGGGGTACGAGCAGTACTTC. This translates into CASSLHQGQGYEQYF. The whole variable domain, filled in from reference TRBV5-4 and TRBJ2-7, reads ETGVTQSPTHLIKTRGQQVTLRCSSQSGHNTVSWYQQALGQGPQFIFQYYREEENGRGNFPPRFSGLQFPNYSSELNVNALELDDSALYLCASSLHQGQGYEQYFGPGTRLTVT.

The J gene is TRBJ2-1, the V gene TRBV9; 9 positions match TRBD1. The CDR3 consists of 20 residues. Germline CDR1 reads SGDLS; CDR2 reads YYNGEE. J was trimmed by 7 bases and V by 4 bases; bases with no gene match: 24. CDR3: CASSPRPPGQGRSGQNEQFF. Written as DNA, the CDR3 is TGTGCCAGCAGCCCCCGCCCGCCGGGACAGGGAAGGTCGGGTCAAAATGAGCAGTTCTTC.

V usage is TRBV5-1 and J usage is TRBJ1-5; perhaps TRBD1 as D (6 bases). The length of the CDR3 is 17 residues. The germline CDR1 and CDR2 sequences are SGHRS and YFSETQ. Trimming took off 3 bases at V and 3 bases at J, with 19 bases between the two ends. CDR3 loop: CASSSPPGAGHNQPQHF. In DNA, the CDR3 is TGCGCCAGCAGCTCACCCCCAGGGGCAGGGCACAATCAGCCCCAGCATTTT.

This clone was detected a few times. The chain is built from TRBV19 and TRBJ1-5; D possibly corresponds to TRBD1 (6 bases). V gave up 3 bases and J gave up 4 bases, with 16 bases separating them. CDR3 length: 16 amino acids. From germline, CDR1 is LNHDA and CDR2 SQIVND (reference sequence). The CDR3 DNA follows: TGTGCCAGTAGTATGACAACAGGGAAGAGGAATCAGCCCCAGCATTTT. Its translation: CASSMTTGKRNQPQHF.

The chain is built from TRBV5-6 and TRBJ2-7; TRBD2 agrees at 8 bases. Losses at the gene ends were 4 bases for V and 2 bases for J; bases not matched to a gene: 5. CDR3 length: 14 amino acids. Per germline, CDR1 SGHDT and CDR2 YYEEEE. CDR3 DNA: TGTGCCAGCAGCCCCCTGACTAGCGCCTACGAGCAGTACTTC. It specifies CASSPLTSAYEQYF.

This clone was seen only a few times. CDR3 loop: CASSQGQRPITNTEAFF. The CDR3 DNA reads as TGTGCCAGCAGCCAAGGACAGAGACCTATAACGAACACTGAAGCTTTCTTT. The V call is TRBV14, the J call TRBJ1-1; TRBD1 is a possible D gene (5 bases). This CDR3 is built from 17 residues. Trimming pared 1 base from V and 1 base from J, leaving 16 bases between. CDR1 and CDR2 (germline): SGHDN, FVKESK.

The chain recombines TRBV9 with TRBJ2-5; TRBD2 matches 12 bases. Germline values: CDR1 SGDLS, CDR2 YYNGEE. J was trimmed by 2 bases and V by 3 bases; bases with no gene match: 8. This CDR3 has 17 amino acids. CDR3 loop: CASSGPGTSGLQETQYF. CDR3 bases: TGTGCCAGCAGCGGACCCGGGACTAGCGGGCTACAAGAGACCCAGTACTTC.

Worth noting for this clone: Mismatch with germline at one junction end may stem from a read error. The chain employs TRBV7-7 and TRBJ2-5; D unresolved. The CDR3 runs 14 residues. Germline V gene lookup returns CDR1 SSHAT and CDR2 FNYEAQ (reference sequence). This CDR3 is CASSLGPTGETQYF. Written as DNA, the CDR3 is TGTGCTAGCAGCCTTGGCCCCACGGGAGAGACCCAGTACTTC.

The chain couples TRBV5-1 to TRBJ2-3, with D tentatively TRBD2 (7 bases). This CDR3 contains 16 residues. The germline V and J ends were trimmed by 0 bases and 2 bases, with 13 bases remaining between them. Germline V gene sequence: CDR1 SGHRS, CDR2 YFSETQ. The CDR3 is CASSLVGGALTDTQYF. DNA of the CDR3: TGCGCCAGCAGCTTGGTTGGGGGGGCCCTCACAGATACGCAGTATTTT.

V and J are TRBV5-4 and TRBJ1-2, with D possibly TRBD1 on 5 matching bases. The CDR3 runs to 16 residues. The V end was cut by 3 bases, the J end by 1 base, with 16 bases between. Germline V gene sequence: CDR1 SGHNT, CDR2 YYREEE (reference sequence). The DNA of the CDR3 is TGTGCCAGCAGCTGGGGGGGACGGGGAAGTAACTATGGCTACACCTTC. Its translation is CASSWGGRGSNYGYTF.

V gene TRBV2 combines with J gene TRBJ2-2, with D maybe TRBD1 (6 bases). The V and J ends lost 8 bases and 1 base respectively, with 8 bases between them. The CDR3 length is 13 residues. Germline V CDR1 and CDR2: SNHLY, FYNNEI. CDR3 in DNA: TGTGCCAGCGGCAGGGGGAACACCGGGGAGCTGTTTTTT. Protein sequence: CASGRGNTGELFF. Based on the CDR3 plus reference TRBV2 and TRBJ2-2, the full variable domain is EPEVTQTPSHQVTQMGQEVILRCVPISNHLYFYWYRQILGQKVEFLVSFYNNEISEKSEIFDDQFSVERPDGSNFTLKIRSTKLEDSAMYFCASGRGNTGELFFGEGSRLTVL.

The chain is built from TRBV10-3 and TRBJ1-2, with D perhaps TRBD1 (5 bases). V lost 3 bases to trimming and J lost 4 bases, with 21 bases between them. There are 17 residues in the CDR3. Germline CDR1 is ENHRY and CDR2 is SYGVKD. CDR3 loop: CAISETPPPDISYGYTF. In DNA, the CDR3 is TGTGCCATCAGTGAAACTCCTCCCCCGGACATCTCCTATGGCTACACCTTC.

V usage is TRBV6-6 and J usage is TRBJ2-7; no firm D call. Trimming took 0 bases from V and 4 from J, leaving 10 bases between them. This CDR3 is 14 amino acids long. CDR1 and CDR2 from the germline V gene are MNHNY and SVGAGI (reference sequence). The CDR3 is CASSYSSGRYEQYF. CDR3 nucleotides: TGTGCCAGCAGTTACTCTTCAGGCAGATACGAGCAGTACTTC.

On this clone itself: Different DNA sequences within this sample yield the same CDR3. The rearrangement links TRBV5-1 to TRBJ1-4; 7 positions agree with TRBD1. Germline V CDR1 and CDR2: SGHRS, YFSETQ. CDR3 size: 14 residues. V shed 2 bases, J shed 6 bases, and the junction held 4 bases outside the gene matches. Written as DNA, the CDR3 is TGCGCCAGCAGCTTAGGTCAGGGGGATGAAAAACTGTTTTTT. This codes for CASSLGQGDEKLFF.

V and J are TRBV27 and TRBJ2-7; TRBD2 matches 12 bases. V gave up 5 bases and J gave up 1 base; unmatched junction bases: 6. The CDR3 extends over 16 amino acids. CDR1 and CDR2 from the germline V gene are MNHEY and SMNVEV (reference sequence). The CDR3 DNA reads as TGTGCCAGCAGTACTCACGGACTAGCGGGGTCCTACGAGCAGTACTTC. It encodes CASSTHGLAGSYEQYF.

For this clone: One end of the junction fails to match germline, which may point to a read error. This chain connects TRBV7-9 to TRBJ1-1; 8 nucleotides line up with TRBD1. Germline V gene lookup returns CDR1 SEHNR and CDR2 FQNEAQ (reference sequence). CDR3 length: 15 residues. The CDR3 is CSSSSPRGLNTEAFF. The CDR3 coding sequence is TGTTCCAGCAGCTCACCCAGGGGGCTTAACACTGAAGCTTTCTTT.

This clone came up once. The chain couples TRBV5-1 to TRBJ2-4; TRBD1 matches at 7 bases. V trimming: 4 bases; J trimming: 8 bases; junction bases outside the gene matches: 9. CDR3 length: 14 residues. Per the germline V gene, CDR1 is SGHRS and CDR2 is YFSETQ. The CDR3 protein is CASSPQTGIDIQYF. The CDR3 DNA sequence: TGCGCCAGCAGCCCCCAGACAGGGATTGACATTCAGTACTTC.

The rearrangement uses TRBV10-3 and TRBJ1-1; tentative D call: TRBD1 (6 bases). CDR1 is ENHRY and CDR2 is SYGVKD in the germline V gene. Trimming cost V 11 bases and J 1 base, with 17 bases left between them. The CDR3 extends over 14 amino acids. DNA for the CDR3: TGTGCCGTTACCCGGGACATCGGGAACACTGAAGCTTTCTTT. This sequence encodes CAVTRDIGNTEAFF.

The CDR3 is CASSQERAGGRTNEKLFF. The CDR3 nucleotides read TGCGCCAGCAGCCAAGAGCGGGCAGGGGGAAGAACTAATGAAAAACTGTTTTTT. V is TRBV4-1 and J is TRBJ1-4, with 7 bases that match TRBD1. Germline CDR1 and CDR2: MGHRA and YSYEKL. Trimming took 0 bases from V and 1 from J; bases not matched to a gene: 8. This CDR3 has 18 amino acids.

The chain joins TRBV27 to TRBJ1-2; 9 positions match TRBD1. Germline V lookup: CDR1 MNHEY, CDR2 SMNVEV (reference sequence). The CDR3 covers 14 residues. Unmatched junction bases numbered 8, after V lost 5 bases and J lost 7 bases. In DNA form, the CDR3 reads TGTGCCAGCAGTCATTACAGGGGGCAGTCTGGCTACACCTTC. Protein: CASSHYRGQSGYTF.

This clone has just one count. Different DNA sequences within this sample yield the same CDR3. The chain couples TRBV9 to TRBJ1-1; D is uncertain. Trimming took off 0 bases at V and 5 bases at J, with 8 bases between the two ends. Germline CDR1 SGDLS, CDR2 YYNGEE. The CDR3 has 13 residues. Here the CDR3 reads CASSVGGRTEAFF. The CDR3 DNA reads TGTGCCAGCAGCGTAGGTGGGCGAACTGAAGCTTTCTTT.

This clone is a singleton in its sample. This sequence joins TRBV5-6 and TRBJ2-6, with D unresolved. Germline lookup yields CDR1 SGHDT and CDR2 YYEEEE. Between the trimmed V and J ends, which lost 2 bases and 0 bases, there was a span of 12 bases. This CDR3 is built from 17 residues. The CDR3 region has the DNA TGTGCCAGCAGCTTTGGTAGTTATAGCTCTGGGGCCAACGTCCTGACTTTC. Encoded protein: CASSFGSYSSGANVLTF.